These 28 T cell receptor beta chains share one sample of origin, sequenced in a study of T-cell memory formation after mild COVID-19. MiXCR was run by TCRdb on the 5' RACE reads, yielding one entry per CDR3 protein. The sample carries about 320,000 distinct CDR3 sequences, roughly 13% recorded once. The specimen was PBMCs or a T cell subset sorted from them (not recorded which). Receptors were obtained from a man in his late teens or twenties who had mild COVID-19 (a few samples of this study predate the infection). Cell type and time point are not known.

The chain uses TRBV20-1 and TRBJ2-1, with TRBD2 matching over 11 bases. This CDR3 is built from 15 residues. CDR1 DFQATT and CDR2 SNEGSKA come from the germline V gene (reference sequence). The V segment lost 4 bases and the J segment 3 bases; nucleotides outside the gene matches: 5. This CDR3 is CSAIIGTSGYNEQFF. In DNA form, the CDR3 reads TGCAGTGCTATAATCGGGACTAGCGGCTACAATGAGCAGTTCTTC.

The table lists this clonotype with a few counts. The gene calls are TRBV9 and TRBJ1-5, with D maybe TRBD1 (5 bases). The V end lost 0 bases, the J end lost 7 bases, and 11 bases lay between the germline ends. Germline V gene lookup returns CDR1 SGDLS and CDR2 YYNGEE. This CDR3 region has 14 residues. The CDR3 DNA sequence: TGTGCCAGCAGCGTAGACGGGGGGAGGCAGCCCCAGCATTTT. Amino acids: CASSVDGGRQPQHF. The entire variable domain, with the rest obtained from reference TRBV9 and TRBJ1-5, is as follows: DSGVTQTPKHLITATGQRVTLRCSPRSGDLSVYWYQQSLDQGLQFLIQYYNGEERAKGNILERFSAQQFPDLHSELNLSSLELGDSALYFCASSVDGGRQPQHFGDGTRLSIL.

This chain's CDR3 is CASSREITGSNYGYTF. For the CDR3, the DNA is TGCGCCAGCAGTCGCGAAATTACAGGTTCTAACTATGGCTACACCTTC. The genes are TRBV4-3 and TRBJ1-2, with D possibly TRBD1 on 5 matching bases. V lost 6 bases, J lost 0 bases, and 17 bases lay in between. This CDR3 is built from 16 residues. Germline values: CDR1 LGHNA, CDR2 YSLEER.

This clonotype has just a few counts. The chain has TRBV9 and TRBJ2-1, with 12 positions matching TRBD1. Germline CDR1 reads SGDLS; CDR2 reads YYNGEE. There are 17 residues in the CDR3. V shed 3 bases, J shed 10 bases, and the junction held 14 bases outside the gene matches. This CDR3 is CASSGAPGDRGRDEQFF. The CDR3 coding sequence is TGTGCCAGCAGCGGAGCACCGGGGGACAGGGGGCGAGACGAGCAGTTCTTC.

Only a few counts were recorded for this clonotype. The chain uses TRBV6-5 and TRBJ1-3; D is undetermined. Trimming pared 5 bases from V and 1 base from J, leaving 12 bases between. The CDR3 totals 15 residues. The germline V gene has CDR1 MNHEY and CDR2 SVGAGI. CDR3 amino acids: CASSADSNSGNTIYF. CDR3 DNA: TGTGCCAGCAGTGCAGATTCGAATTCTGGAAACACCATATATTTT.

CDR3 nucleotides: TGTGCCAGGGAGGGCCTGCCGAACTATGGCTACACCTTC. The encoded protein is CAREGLPNYGYTF. The rearrangement uses TRBV21-1 and TRBJ1-2. TRBV21-1 is listed as a pseudogene. This CDR3 contains 13 residues.

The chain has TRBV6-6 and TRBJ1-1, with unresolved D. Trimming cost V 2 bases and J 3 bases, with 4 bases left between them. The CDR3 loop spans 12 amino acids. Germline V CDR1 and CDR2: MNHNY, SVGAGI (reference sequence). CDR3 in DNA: TGTGCCAGCAGTTACGCAGACACTGAAGCTTTCTTT. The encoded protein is CASSYADTEAFF.

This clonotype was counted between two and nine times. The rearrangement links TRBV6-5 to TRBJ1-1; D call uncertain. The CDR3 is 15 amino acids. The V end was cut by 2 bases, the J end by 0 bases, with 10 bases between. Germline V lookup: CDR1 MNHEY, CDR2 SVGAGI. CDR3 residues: CASSYTGSMNTEAFF. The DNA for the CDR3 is TGTGCCAGCAGTTACACCGGTTCTATGAACACTGAAGCTTTCTTT.

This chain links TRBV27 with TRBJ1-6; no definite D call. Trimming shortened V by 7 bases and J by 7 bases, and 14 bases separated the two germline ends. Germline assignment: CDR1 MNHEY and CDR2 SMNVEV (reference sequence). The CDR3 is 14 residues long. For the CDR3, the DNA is TGTGCCAGCACCCCCCGGGGAGTAAATTCACCCCTCCACTTT. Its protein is CASTPRGVNSPLHF.

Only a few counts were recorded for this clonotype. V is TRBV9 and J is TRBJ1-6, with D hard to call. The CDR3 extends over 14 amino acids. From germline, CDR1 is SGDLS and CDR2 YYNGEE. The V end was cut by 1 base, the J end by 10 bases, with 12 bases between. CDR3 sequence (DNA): TGTGCCAGCAGCGTAAGGCCCGACGGATCACCCCTCCACTTT. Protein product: CASSVRPDGSPLHF.

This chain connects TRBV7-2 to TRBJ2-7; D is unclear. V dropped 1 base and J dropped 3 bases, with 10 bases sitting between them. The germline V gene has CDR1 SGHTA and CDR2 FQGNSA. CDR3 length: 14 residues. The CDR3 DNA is TGTGCCAGCAGCTTAGTCCCGGTCAGCTACGAGCAGTACGTC. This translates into CASSLVPVSYEQYV.

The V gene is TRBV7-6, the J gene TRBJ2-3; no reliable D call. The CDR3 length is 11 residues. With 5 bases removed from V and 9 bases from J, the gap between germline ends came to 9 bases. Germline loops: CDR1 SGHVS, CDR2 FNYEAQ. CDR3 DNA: TGTGCCAGCAGCCCATCTCGGACGCAGTATTTT. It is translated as CASSPSRTQYF. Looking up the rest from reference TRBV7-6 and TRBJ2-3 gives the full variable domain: GAGVSQSPRYKVTKRGQDVALRCDPISGHVSLYWYRQALGQGPEFLTYFNYEAQQDKSGLPNDRFSAERPEGSISTLTIQRTEQRDSAMYRCASSPSRTQYFGPGTRLTVL.

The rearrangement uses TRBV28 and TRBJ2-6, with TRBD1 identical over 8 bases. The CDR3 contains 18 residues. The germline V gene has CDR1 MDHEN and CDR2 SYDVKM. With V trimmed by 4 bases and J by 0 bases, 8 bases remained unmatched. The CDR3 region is CASSSRTGRPSGANVLTF. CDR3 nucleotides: TGTGCCAGCAGTTCCCGGACAGGGCGGCCCTCTGGGGCCAACGTCCTGACTTTC.

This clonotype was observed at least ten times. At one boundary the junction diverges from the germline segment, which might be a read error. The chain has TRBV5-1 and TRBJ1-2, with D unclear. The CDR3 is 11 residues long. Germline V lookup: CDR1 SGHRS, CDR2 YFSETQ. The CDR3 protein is CASSLAGGYTF. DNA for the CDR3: TGTGCCAGCAGTTTAGCGGGCGGCTACACCTTC.

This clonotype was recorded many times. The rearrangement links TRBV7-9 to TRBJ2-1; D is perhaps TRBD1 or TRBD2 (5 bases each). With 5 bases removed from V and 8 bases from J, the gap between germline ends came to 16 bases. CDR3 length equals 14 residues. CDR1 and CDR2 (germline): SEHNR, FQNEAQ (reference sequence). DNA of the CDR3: TGTGCCAGCAGCCTCTCGGCCCGGGGCGATGAGCAGTTCTTC. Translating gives CASSLSARGDEQFF.

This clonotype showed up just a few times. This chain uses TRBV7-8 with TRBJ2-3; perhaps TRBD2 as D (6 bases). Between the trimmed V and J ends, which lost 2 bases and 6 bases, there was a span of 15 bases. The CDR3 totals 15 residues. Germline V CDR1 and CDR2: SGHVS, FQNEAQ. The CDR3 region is CASSLFPEGTDTQYF. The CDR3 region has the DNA TGTGCCAGCAGCTTATTCCCGGAGGGTACGGATACGCAGTATTTT. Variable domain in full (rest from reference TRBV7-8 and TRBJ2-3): GAGVSQSPRYKVAKRGQDVALRCDPISGHVSLFWYQQALGQGPEFLTYFQNEAQLDKSGLPSDRFFAERPEGSVSTLKIQRTQQEDSAVYLCASSLFPEGTDTQYFGPGTRLTVL.

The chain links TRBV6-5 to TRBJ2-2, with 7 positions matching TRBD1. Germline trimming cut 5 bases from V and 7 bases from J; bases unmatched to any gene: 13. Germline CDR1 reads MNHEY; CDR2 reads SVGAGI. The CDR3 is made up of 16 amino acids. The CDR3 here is CASSDLDRGQGGELFF. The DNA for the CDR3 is TGTGCCAGCAGTGACCTCGATAGGGGGCAAGGCGGGGAGCTGTTTTTT.

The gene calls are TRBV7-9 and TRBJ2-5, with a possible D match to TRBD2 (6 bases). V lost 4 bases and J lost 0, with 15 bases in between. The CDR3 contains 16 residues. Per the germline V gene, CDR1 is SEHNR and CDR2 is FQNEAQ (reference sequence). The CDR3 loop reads CASSYSLGRHQETQYF. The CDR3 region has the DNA TGTGCCAGCAGCTACAGTCTGGGGAGGCACCAAGAGACCCAGTACTTC.

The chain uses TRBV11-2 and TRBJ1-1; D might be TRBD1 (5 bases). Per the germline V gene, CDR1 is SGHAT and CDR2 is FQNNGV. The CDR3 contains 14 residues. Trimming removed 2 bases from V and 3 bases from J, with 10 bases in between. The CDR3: CASSLSGADTEAFF. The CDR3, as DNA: TGTGCCAGCAGCTTAAGCGGGGCCGACACTGAAGCTTTCTTT.

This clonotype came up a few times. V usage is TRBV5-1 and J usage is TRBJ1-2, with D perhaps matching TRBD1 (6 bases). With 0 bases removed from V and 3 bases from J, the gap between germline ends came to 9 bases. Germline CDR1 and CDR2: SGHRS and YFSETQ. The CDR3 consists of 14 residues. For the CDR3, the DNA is TGCGCCAGCAGCTTGGGCCACAGGGACTATGGCTACACCTTC. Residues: CASSLGHRDYGYTF.

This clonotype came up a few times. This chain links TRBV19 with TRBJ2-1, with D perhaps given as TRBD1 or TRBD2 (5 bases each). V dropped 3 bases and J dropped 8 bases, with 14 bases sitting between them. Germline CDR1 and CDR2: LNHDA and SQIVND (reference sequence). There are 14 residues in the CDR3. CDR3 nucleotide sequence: TGTGCCAGTAGTATCACGGGGACGGGATATGAGCAGTTCTTC. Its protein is CASSITGTGYEQFF.

The CDR3 loop is CSARAQINEKLFF. The CDR3 region has the DNA TGCAGTGCTAGAGCACAGATTAATGAAAAACTGTTTTTT. The rearrangement links TRBV20-1 to TRBJ1-4; D is unclear. The CDR3 extends over 13 amino acids. From germline, CDR1 is DFQATT and CDR2 SNEGSKA (reference sequence). V was trimmed by 1 base and J by 4 bases, leaving 7 bases between them.

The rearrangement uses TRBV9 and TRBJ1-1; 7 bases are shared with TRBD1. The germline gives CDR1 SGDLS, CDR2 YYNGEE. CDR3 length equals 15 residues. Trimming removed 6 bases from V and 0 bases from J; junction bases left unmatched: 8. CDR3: CASNLGQPMNTEAFF. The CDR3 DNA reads TGTGCCAGCAACCTGGGACAGCCAATGAACACTGAAGCTTTCTTT.

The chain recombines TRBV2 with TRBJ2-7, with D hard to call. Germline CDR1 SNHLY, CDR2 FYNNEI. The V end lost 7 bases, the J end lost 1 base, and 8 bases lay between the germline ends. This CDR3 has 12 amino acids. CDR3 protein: CASKVQSYEQYF. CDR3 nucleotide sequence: TGTGCCAGCAAGGTACAGTCCTACGAGCAGTACTTC.

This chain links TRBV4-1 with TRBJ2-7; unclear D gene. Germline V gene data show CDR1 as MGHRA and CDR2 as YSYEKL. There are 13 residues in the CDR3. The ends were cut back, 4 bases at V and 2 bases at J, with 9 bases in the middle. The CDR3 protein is CASSRDPTYEQYV. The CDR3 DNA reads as TGCGCCAGCAGCCGAGACCCGACCTACGAGCAGTACGTC.

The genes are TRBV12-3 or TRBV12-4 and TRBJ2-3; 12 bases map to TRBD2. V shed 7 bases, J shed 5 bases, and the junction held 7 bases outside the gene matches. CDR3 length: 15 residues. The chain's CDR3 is CASIPSGGAGDTQYF. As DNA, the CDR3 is TGTGCCAGCATCCCTAGCGGGGGGGCCGGAGATACGCAGTATTTT.

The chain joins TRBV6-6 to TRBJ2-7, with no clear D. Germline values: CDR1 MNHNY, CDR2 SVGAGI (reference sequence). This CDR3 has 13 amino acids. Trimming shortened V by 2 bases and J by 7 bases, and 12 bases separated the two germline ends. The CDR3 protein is CASSYGSLGEQYV. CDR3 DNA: TGTGCCAGCAGTTACGGGTCCCTAGGGGAGCAGTACGTC.

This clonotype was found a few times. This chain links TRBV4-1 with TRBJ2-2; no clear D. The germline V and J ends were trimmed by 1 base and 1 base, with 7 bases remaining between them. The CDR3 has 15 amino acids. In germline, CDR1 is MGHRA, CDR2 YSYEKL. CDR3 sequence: CASSQVRENTGELFF. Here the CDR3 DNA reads TGCGCCAGCAGCCAAGTACGTGAGAACACCGGGGAGCTGTTTTTT.